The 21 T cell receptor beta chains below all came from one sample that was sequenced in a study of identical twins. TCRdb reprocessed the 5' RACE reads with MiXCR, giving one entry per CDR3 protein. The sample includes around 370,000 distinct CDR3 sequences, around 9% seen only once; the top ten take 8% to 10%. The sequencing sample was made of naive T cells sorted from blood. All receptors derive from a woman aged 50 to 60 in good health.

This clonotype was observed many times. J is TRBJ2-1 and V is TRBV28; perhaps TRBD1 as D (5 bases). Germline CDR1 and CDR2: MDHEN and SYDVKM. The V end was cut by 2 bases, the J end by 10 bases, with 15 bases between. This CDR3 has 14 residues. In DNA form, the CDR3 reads TGTGCCAGCAGTTTAGGACACTCCCTGGGGGAGCAGTTCTTC. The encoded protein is CASSLGHSLGEQFF.

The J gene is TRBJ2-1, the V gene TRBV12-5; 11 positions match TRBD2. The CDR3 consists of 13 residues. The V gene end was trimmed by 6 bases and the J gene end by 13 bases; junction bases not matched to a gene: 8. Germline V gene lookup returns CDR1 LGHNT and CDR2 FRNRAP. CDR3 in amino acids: CASGLAGGTPQFF. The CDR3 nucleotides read TGTGCTAGTGGCTTAGCGGGAGGGACCCCTCAGTTCTTC.

The CDR3 reads CASSFIQGLDTQYF. The CDR3, as DNA: TGTGCCAGCAGTTTTATACAGGGGTTAGATACGCAGTATTTT. The chain employs TRBV12-3 or TRBV12-4 and TRBJ2-3, with 7 nucleotides matching TRBD1. The junction had 5 bases not matched to a gene; V was cut back by 3 bases and J by 5 bases. The length of the CDR3 is 14 residues.

The chain's CDR3 is CASSDLAGSVYHEQYF. The DNA for the CDR3 is TGCGCCAGCAGTGACCTAGCGGGGTCGGTCTATCACGAGCAGTACTTC. The chain employs TRBV10-1 and TRBJ2-7; 9 bases line up with TRBD2. The CDR3 runs to 16 residues. Looked up from germline, CDR1 is WNHNN and CDR2 is SYGVQD (reference sequence). V lost 3 bases to trimming and J lost 5 bases; unmatched junction nucleotides: 11.

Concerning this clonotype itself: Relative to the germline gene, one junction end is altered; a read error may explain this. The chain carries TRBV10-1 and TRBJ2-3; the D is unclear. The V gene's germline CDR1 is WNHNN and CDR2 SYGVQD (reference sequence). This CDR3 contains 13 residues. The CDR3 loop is CASSTRAGDTQYF. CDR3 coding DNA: TGCGCCAGCAGTACCCGGGCCGGAGATACACAGTATTTT.

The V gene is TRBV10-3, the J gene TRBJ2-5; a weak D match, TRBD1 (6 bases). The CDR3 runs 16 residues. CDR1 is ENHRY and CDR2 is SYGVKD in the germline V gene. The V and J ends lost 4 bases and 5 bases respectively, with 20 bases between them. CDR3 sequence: CAISGAGAAMRETQYF. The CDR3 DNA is TGTGCCATCAGTGGAGCAGGGGCTGCCATGAGGGAGACCCAGTACTTC.

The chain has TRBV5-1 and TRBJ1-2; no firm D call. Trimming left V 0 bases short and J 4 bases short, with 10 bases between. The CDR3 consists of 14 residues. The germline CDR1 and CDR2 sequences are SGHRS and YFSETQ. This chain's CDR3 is CASSLGEVGYGYTF. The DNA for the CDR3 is TGCGCCAGCAGCTTGGGGGAGGTCGGCTATGGCTACACCTTC. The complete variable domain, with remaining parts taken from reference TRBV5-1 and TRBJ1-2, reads KAGVTQTPRYLIKTRGQQVTLSCSPISGHRSVSWYQQTPGQGLQFLFEYFSETQRNKGNFPGRFSGRQFSNSRSEMNVSTLELGDSALYLCASSLGEVGYGYTFGSGTRLTVV.

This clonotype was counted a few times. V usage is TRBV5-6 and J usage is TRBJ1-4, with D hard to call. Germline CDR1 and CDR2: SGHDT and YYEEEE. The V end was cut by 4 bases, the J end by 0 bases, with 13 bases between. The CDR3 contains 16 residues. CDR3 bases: TGTGCCAGCAGCCTTATAGAGGGCGCAACTAATGAAAAACTGTTTTTT. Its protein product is CASSLIEGATNEKLFF.

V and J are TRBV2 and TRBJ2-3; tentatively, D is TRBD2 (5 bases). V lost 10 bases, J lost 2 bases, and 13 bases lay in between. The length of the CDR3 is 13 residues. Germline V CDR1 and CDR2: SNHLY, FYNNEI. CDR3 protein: CATQRTYTDTQYF. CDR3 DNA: TGTGCCACCCAAAGGACTTACACAGATACGCAGTATTTT. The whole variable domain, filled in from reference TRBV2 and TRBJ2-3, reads EPEVTQTPSHQVTQMGQEVILRCVPISNHLYFYWYRQILGQKVEFLVSFYNNEISEKSEIFDDQFSVERPDGSNFTLKIRSTKLEDSAMYFCATQRTYTDTQYFGPGTRLTVL.

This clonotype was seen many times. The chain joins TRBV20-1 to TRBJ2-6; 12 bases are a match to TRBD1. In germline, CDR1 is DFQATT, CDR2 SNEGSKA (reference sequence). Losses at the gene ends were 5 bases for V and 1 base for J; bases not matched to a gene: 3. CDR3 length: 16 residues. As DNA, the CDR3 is TGCAGTGCTCGGGACAGGGGGCTTTCTGGGGCCAACGTCCTGACTTTC. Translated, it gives CSARDRGLSGANVLTF.

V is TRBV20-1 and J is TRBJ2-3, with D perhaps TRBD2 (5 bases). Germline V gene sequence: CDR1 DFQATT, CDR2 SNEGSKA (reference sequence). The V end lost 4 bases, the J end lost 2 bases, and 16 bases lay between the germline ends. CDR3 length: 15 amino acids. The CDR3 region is CSAIMVVALTDTQYF. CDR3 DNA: TGCAGTGCTATAATGGTTGTAGCGCTCACAGATACGCAGTATTTT.

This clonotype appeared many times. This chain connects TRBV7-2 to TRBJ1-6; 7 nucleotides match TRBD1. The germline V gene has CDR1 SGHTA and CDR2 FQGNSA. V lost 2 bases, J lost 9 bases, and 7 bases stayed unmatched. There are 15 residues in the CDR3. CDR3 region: CASSLRSQGVSPLHF. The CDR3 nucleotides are TGTGCCAGCAGCTTAAGAAGTCAGGGGGTTTCACCCCTCCACTTT.

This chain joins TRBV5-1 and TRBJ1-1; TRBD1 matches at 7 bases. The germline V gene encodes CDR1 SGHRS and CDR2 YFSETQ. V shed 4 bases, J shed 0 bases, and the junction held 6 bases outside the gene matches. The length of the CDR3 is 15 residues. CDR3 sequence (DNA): TGCGCCAGCAGCGCCCGGACAGGAATGAACACTGAAGCTTTCTTT. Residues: CASSARTGMNTEAFF.

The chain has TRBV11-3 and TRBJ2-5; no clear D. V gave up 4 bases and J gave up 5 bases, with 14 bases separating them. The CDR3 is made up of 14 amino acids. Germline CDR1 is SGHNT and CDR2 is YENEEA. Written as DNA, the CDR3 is TGTGCCAGCAGCTATAGGGCATCTTTGGAGACCCAGTACTTC. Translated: CASSYRASLETQYF. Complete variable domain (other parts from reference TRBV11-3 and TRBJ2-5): EAGVVQSPRYKIIEKKQPVAFWCNPISGHNTLYWYLQNLGQGPELLIRYENEEAVDDSQLPKDRFSAERLKGVDSTLKIQPAELGDSAVYLCASSYRASLETQYFGPGTRLLVL.

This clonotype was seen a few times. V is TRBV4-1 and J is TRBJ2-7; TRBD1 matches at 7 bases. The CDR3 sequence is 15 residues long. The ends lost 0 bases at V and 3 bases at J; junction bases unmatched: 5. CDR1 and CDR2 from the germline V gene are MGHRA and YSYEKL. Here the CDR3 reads CASSQDTTGSYEQYV. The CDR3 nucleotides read TGCGCCAGCAGCCAAGATACGACAGGGAGCTACGAGCAGTACGTC.

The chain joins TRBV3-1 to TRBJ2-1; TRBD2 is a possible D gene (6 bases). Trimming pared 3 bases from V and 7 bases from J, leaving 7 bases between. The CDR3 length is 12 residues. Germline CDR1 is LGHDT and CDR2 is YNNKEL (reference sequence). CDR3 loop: CASSHGTNEQFF. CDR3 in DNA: TGTGCCAGCAGCCACGGGACTAATGAGCAGTTCTTC.

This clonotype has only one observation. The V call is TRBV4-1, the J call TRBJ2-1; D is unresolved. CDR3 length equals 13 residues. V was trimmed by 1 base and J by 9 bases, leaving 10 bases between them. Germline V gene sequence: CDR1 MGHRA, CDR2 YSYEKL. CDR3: CASSQGARREQFF. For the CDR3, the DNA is TGCGCCAGCAGCCAAGGGGCGCGCCGTGAGCAGTTCTTC.

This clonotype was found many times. CDR3 amino acids: CATSRDIDRSAYNEQFF. The CDR3 nucleotides read TGTGCCACCAGCAGAGATATTGACAGGAGTGCCTACAATGAGCAGTTCTTC. The V gene is TRBV15, the J gene TRBJ2-1; possibly TRBD1 for D (6 bases). In germline, CDR1 is LNHNV, CDR2 YYDKDF (reference sequence). The CDR3 is made up of 17 amino acids. The germline V and J ends were trimmed by 0 bases and 2 bases, with 14 bases remaining between them.

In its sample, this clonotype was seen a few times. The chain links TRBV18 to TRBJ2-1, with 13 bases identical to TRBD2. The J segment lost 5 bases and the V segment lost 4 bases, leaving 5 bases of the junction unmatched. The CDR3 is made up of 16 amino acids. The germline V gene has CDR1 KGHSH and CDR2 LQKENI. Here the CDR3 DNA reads TGTGCCAGCTCACGGCTGACTAGCGGGAGGCACAATGAGCAGTTCTTC. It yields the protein CASSRLTSGRHNEQFF.

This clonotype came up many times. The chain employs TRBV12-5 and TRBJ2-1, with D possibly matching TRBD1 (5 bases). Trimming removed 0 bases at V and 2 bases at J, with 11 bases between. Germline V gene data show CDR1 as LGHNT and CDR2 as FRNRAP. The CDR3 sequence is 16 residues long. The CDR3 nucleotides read TGTGCTAGTGGTTTGGTACCCAGGGCAACCTACAATGAGCAGTTCTTC. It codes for CASGLVPRATYNEQFF.

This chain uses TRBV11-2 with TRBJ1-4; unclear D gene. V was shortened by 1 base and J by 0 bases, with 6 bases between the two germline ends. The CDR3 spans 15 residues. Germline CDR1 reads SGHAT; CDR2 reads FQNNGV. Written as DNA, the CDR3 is TGTGCCAGCAGCTTAGGTCTCCCAACTAATGAAAAACTGTTTTTT. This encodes CASSLGLPTNEKLFF.